The next 5 T cell receptor beta chains were all read from a single sample in a study of shared clonotypes between healthy human individuals. Sequenced by immunoSEQ multiplex PCR; TCRdb stores in-frame clones only, minus some. The sample records about 490,000 clones, roughly 80% being singletons. The specimen was PBMCs. All receptors come from a woman aged 40 to 55 in good health. Some clones in this sample may be carry-over from other donors' samples.

The CDR3 loop reads CASRTAVGASGANVLTF. The CDR3 DNA reads as TGCGCCAGCAGAACCGCGGTCGGGGCCTCGGGGGCCAACGTCCTGACTTTC. This chain connects TRBV5-1 to TRBJ2-6; TRBD1 or TRBD2 may be the D gene (5 bases each). The CDR3 spans 17 residues. The ends were cut back, 5 bases at V and 4 bases at J, with 19 bases in the middle. Germline-derived CDR1 and CDR2 are SGHRS and YFSETQ.

About this clone: A read error is likely here: a far larger clone is one base away. At the DNA level, this CDR3 is encoded by other sequences in the same sample as well. The V gene is TRBV28, the J gene TRBJ2-7; 8 bases are shared with TRBD2. Germline CDR1 and CDR2: MDHEN and SYDVKM. V shed 5 bases and J 4 bases; nucleotides not matched to a gene: 10. This CDR3 has 15 residues. The chain's CDR3 is CASSGGLGSSYEQYF. CDR3 nucleotides: TGTGCCAGCAGTGGGGGACTAGGGAGCTCATACGAGCAGTACTTC.

The sample holds many counts of this clone. In the same sample, other DNA sequences code for this CDR3. V usage is TRBV7-9 and J usage is TRBJ1-5; unclear D gene. The CDR3 is 12 amino acids. CDR1 SEHNR and CDR2 FQNEAQ come from the germline V gene (reference sequence). Trimming stripped 0 bases from V and 7 bases from J, with 4 bases between. DNA for the CDR3: TGTGCCAGCAGCTTAGCTAGCCAGCCCCAGCATTTT. This gives the protein CASSLASQPQHF.

The chain recombines TRBV14 with TRBJ2-3; D is undetermined. This CDR3 is built from 14 residues. V lost 1 base, J lost 1 base, and 6 bases lay in between. Looked up from germline, CDR1 is SGHDN and CDR2 is FVKESK. The CDR3, as DNA: TGTGCCAGCAGCCAAGGAAGCGGCACAGATACGCAGTATTTT. Protein sequence: CASSQGSGTDTQYF.

Regarding this clone: A far larger clone is just one base off, so this is likely a read error. This sequence joins TRBV7-2 and TRBJ2-7; D is unclear. CDR1 is SGHTA and CDR2 is FQGNSA in the germline V gene. The V gene lost 3 bases and the J gene lost 2 bases, with 8 bases spanning the gap. This CDR3 spans 13 amino acids. CDR3 amino acids: CASSFRQTYEQYF. For the CDR3, the DNA is TGTGCCAGCAGCTTTAGGCAGACCTACGAGCAGTACTTC.